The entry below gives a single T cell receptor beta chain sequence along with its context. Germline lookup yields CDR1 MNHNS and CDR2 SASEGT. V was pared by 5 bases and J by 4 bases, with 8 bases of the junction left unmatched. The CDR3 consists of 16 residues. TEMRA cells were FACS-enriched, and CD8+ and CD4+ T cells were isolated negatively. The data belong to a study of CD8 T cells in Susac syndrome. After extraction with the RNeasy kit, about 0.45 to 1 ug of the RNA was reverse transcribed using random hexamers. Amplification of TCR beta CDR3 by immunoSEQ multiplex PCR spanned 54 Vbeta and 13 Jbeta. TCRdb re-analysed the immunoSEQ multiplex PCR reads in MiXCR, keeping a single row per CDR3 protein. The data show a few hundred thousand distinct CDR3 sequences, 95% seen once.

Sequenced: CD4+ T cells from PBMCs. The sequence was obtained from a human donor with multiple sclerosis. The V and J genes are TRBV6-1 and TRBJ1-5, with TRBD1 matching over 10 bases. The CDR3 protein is CASSQKGQGNNQPQHF. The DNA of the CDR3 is TGTGCCAGCAGTCAGAAGGGACAGGGGAATAATCAGCCCCAGCATTTT.